This entry is about one T cell receptor (beta chain). Its antigen target is currently unknown. No quality values exist for individual bases; no much larger clone is one base distant. CDR1 is given as MDHEN and CDR2 as SYDVKM, both from the germline V gene. CDR3 length: 14 amino acids, cysteine to phenylalanine. The DNA shown is the 42-base CDR3, in frame from base 1. Trimming removed 2 bases from V and 6 bases from J, leaving 14 bases between the germline ends. Each donor gave one peripheral blood draw, approximately 110 mL on average, collected into heparinised tubes. A BD FACSAria II and a panel including CD45RO, CCR7, CD25, CD127, CD95 and CD27 were used to sort naive, central memory, regulatory and stem cell-like memory CD4+ T cells. Purity was above 95% for every sorted population. PBMCs were isolated immediately by Lymphoprep density gradient centrifugation and stained directly without culture. To minimize batch effects, samples were stained and sorted in pairs, one healthy donor with one patient per experiment.

The data derive from a study of beta chain features in type 1 diabetes (dated by TCRdb to between 2017 and 2018). Regarding the study in general: Mean age, gender distribution, total cell number and subset yield did not differ between patients and healthy donors. In the study, TCRB repertoires of sorted circulating CD4+ T cell subsets from recently diagnosed type 1 diabetes patients were compared with those of matched healthy donors. A total of 100 million to 140 million sorted cells were examined across all samples, and the number of cells per subset was strongly correlated with RNA yield. Regulatory and stem cell-like memory subsets were obtained from only 8 patients and about 8 healthy donors, while naive and central memory subsets were obtained from all 30 or so donors.

Beyond this particular receptor, the publication reports: At VDJ recombination sites, type 1 diabetes patients had fewer insertions and more deleted nucleotides, which implies abnormalities in thymic rearrangement. Type 1 diabetes patients showed a moderate but significant shortening of TCRB CDR3 length in all four CD4+ subsets. Because the HLA sub-analyses included only small numbers of individuals, any influence of HLA type on TCRB rearrangement was left unresolved. PCR may preferentially amplify shorter templates, but because patient and control samples were amplified and corrected together, any resulting skew would affect both groups equally. The naive, central memory and regulatory TCRB repertoires appeared to resemble one another more closely among patients than among healthy donors. Because cDNA was sequenced instead of genomic DNA, highly expressing activated cells could be over-represented, though the groups showed no difference in activation or CD3 levels.

The entire amount of isolated RNA was reverse transcribed using the High Capacity cDNA Reverse Transcription Kit, so the sequenced TCRB transcripts were expressed ones. Naive, central memory and regulatory T cell samples underwent deep immunoSEQ sequencing, averaging around 4 million total reads per sample. Sorted cells were lysed in RLT buffer, and RNA was extracted using DNase-treated RNeasy Micro or Mini kits according to cell number. To prevent cross-contamination, every cell subset was processed on its own, while patient and healthy donor samples were processed together. The immunoSEQ multiplex PCR was used to amplify TCRB sequences from cDNA, yielding 87-bp fragments that span the CDR3 region. Sequencing of the amplicons was performed on the Illumina HiSeq platform. The paper's data handling went like this. PCR bias was computationally corrected using synthetic template baselines, reads within Hamming distance 2 were collapsed, and singletons that could not be merged were discarded. Reads were aligned against IMGT to assign V, D and J genes, CDR3 length and insertions or deletions at six rearrangement sites. Within each subset, clonotype counts were normalized to sorted cell number, and only after that were true diversity and Gini coefficients computed with the tcR R package. The overlap coefficient, calculated on TCRB nucleotide sequences, was used to quantify repertoire sharing. Out-of-frame TCRB sequences from naive cells were analyzed as a proxy for the pre-selection repertoire. This immuneACCESS table, as held by TCRdb, lists in-frame sequences with V and J called but not all clones. Of the missing ones, under half trace to an unresolved V gene in checked studies; the others have no known cause. The DNA gave D and trimming, while V, J and clone size come from that table. The table for this sample lists about 360,000 clones; 10% to 15% of them were counted only once. Of the sample, 0.017% is held by the ten largest clones.

Material for sequencing was naive CD4+ T cells from blood. The cell subset or site label on this specimen signifies: true naive CD4+ T cells. This chain joins TRBV28 to TRBJ2-7; the D gene is perhaps TRBD1, on 5 matching bases. This sequence was found in a man aged 18 to 35 in good health. CDR3 loop: CASSLSQGISEQYF. The bases read TGTGCCAGCAGTTTAAGTCAGGGAATCAGCGAGCAGTACTTC.